This passage covers 25 T cell receptor beta chains from one sample sequenced in a study of blood T cell repertoires in COVID-19. Libraries were prepared by immunoSEQ multiplex PCR; TCRdb keeps only in-frame clonotypes and omits some of them. The top ten hold 3% to 5% of the sample, which has 45,000 to 65,000 clones, approximately 90% seen once. Sequenced: peripheral blood. These TCRs come from a man over 45 with acute or convalescent COVID-19.

The V call is TRBV6-1, the J call TRBJ2-7, with 9 bases lining up with TRBD1. The CDR3 has 16 amino acids. Germline CDR1 is MNHNS and CDR2 is SASEGT. J lost 0 bases, V lost 4 bases, and 7 bases had no gene match. CDR3 sequence: CASSASPGQGSYEQYF. CDR3 nucleotide sequence: TGTGCCAGCAGTGCGTCACCGGGACAGGGCTCCTACGAGCAGTACTTC.

The chain employs TRBV6-6 and TRBJ1-4, with D perhaps TRBD1 (6 bases). CDR3 size: 13 residues. V lost 6 bases, J lost 7 bases, and 12 bases lay in between. The germline CDR1 and CDR2 sequences are MNHNY and SVGAGI (reference sequence). In DNA, the CDR3 is TGTGCCAGCAGACAGGGTTTTGGTGAAAAACTGTTTTTT. Residues: CASRQGFGEKLFF.

This chain uses TRBV29-1 with TRBJ2-1, with D perhaps matching TRBD1 (6 bases). V was cut by 3 bases and J by 10 bases, with 13 bases left in between. CDR1 and CDR2 (germline): SQVTM, ANQGSEA. The CDR3 has 12 residues. The DNA of the CDR3 is TGCAGCGTTGAGCGAGGGGGTAACGAGCAGTTCTTC. Translation gives CSVERGGNEQFF.

This chain joins TRBV7-9 and TRBJ2-5; TRBD2 agrees at 8 bases. The CDR3 is 13 amino acids. V gave up 5 bases and J gave up 4 bases; unmatched junction bases: 3. The germline gives CDR1 SEHNR, CDR2 FQNEAQ (reference sequence). The CDR3 region is CASSRTSGETQYF. The CDR3 coding sequence is TGTGCCAGCAGCCGTACTAGCGGAGAGACCCAGTACTTC.

This clone showed up just once. This chain links TRBV7-2 with TRBJ2-5, with a weak D call TRBD2 (5 bases). The CDR3 spans 14 residues. Germline values: CDR1 SGHTA, CDR2 FQGNSA. Trimming removed 7 bases from V and 5 bases from J, with 17 bases in between. The CDR3 bases are TGTGCCAGCACCAAGGACTGGAAGTCGGAGACCCAGTACTTC. Its translation is CASTKDWKSETQYF.

CDR3 amino acids: CASSIRGDLYEQYF. The CDR3 region has the DNA TGTGCCAGTAGTATTCGGGGGGATCTATACGAGCAGTACTTC. V usage is TRBV19 and J usage is TRBJ2-7; 7 bases are shared with TRBD2. This CDR3 comprises 14 residues. The ends lost 3 bases at V and 4 bases at J; junction bases unmatched: 6. The V gene's germline CDR1 is LNHDA and CDR2 SQIVND (reference sequence).

The chain is built from TRBV6-2 or TRBV6-3 and TRBJ2-1; TRBD2 matches at 7 bases. The V segment lost 5 bases and the J segment 10 bases; nucleotides outside the gene matches: 5. The CDR3 totals 12 residues. Germline CDR1 reads MNHEY; CDR2 reads SVGEGT. The CDR3 spells CASSRGLTEQFF. The DNA of the CDR3 is TGTGCCAGCAGTCGGGGACTAACGGAGCAGTTCTTC.

The chain employs TRBV6-2 or TRBV6-3 and TRBJ2-1; 7 bases are shared with TRBD1. CDR3 length equals 14 residues. With 5 bases clipped from V and 10 bases from J, the junction kept 11 bases outside the gene matches. The germline V gene encodes CDR1 MNHEY and CDR2 SVGEGT. CDR3 region: CASSGPGQSREQFF. The DNA for the CDR3 is TGTGCCAGCAGTGGTCCGGGACAGAGCCGGGAGCAGTTCTTC.

CDR3 protein: CASSPRLAGNTGELFF. The CDR3 DNA is TGTGCCAGCTCACCACGGCTGGCGGGGAACACCGGGGAGCTGTTTTTT. The V call is TRBV18, the J call TRBJ2-2, with D possibly being TRBD2 (5 bases). Germline lookup yields CDR1 KGHSH and CDR2 LQKENI. Trimming took 1 base from V and 1 from J, leaving 10 bases between them. The CDR3 covers 16 residues.

The rearrangement joins TRBV25-1 to TRBJ1-6, with 8 bases that match TRBD1. The germline V gene encodes CDR1 MGHDK and CDR2 SYGVNS. Germline trimming cut 8 bases from V and 6 bases from J; bases unmatched to any gene: 6. The CDR3 sequence is 14 residues long. The CDR3 spells CASQGATINSPLHF. The DNA of the CDR3 is TGTGCCAGCCAGGGGGCAACCATTAATTCACCCCTCCACTTT.

The chain joins TRBV30 to TRBJ2-5; TRBD1 might be the D (5 bases). Per the germline V gene, CDR1 is GTSNPN and CDR2 is SVGIG (reference sequence). The CDR3 runs to 16 residues. V lost 2 bases, J lost 5 bases, and 21 bases lay in between. The chain's CDR3 is CAWSWARQFGLETQYF. Written as DNA, the CDR3 is TGTGCCTGGAGTTGGGCCCGACAGTTTGGATTGGAGACCCAGTACTTC.

This CDR3 is CASRGGGRPQEQYF. CDR3 sequence (DNA): TGTGCCAGTAGGGGGGGTGGGCGCCCCCAGGAGCAGTACTTC. The chain combines TRBV19 with TRBJ2-7, with D possibly being TRBD2 (6 bases). V lost 6 bases, J lost 7 bases, and 19 bases lay in between. From germline, CDR1 is LNHDA and CDR2 SQIVND (reference sequence). CDR3 size: 14 residues.

V is TRBV15 and J is TRBJ2-3, with D unresolved. With 3 bases removed from V and 3 bases from J, the gap between germline ends came to 4 bases. The V gene's germline CDR1 is LNHNV and CDR2 YYDKDF (reference sequence). This CDR3 comprises 12 residues. This CDR3 reads CATSSLTDTQYF. The DNA of the CDR3 is TGTGCCACCAGCAGCTTAACAGATACGCAGTATTTT. Supplemented by reference TRBV15 and TRBJ2-3, the full variable domain reads DAMVIQNPRYQVTQFGKPVTLSCSQTLNHNVMYWYQQKSSQAPKLLFHYYDKDFNNEADTPDNFQSRRPNTSFCFLDIRSPGLGDTAMYLCATSSLTDTQYFGPGTRLTVL.

The gene calls are TRBV2 and TRBJ2-1, with D possibly being TRBD2 (5 bases). This CDR3 comprises 12 residues. Looked up from germline, CDR1 is SNHLY and CDR2 is FYNNEI. The V and J ends lost 5 bases and 9 bases respectively, with 11 bases between them. The CDR3 DNA reads TGTGCCAGCAGTTCCTCGAGCGGTGAGCAGTTCTTC. It translates to CASSSSSGEQFF.

The chain joins TRBV19 to TRBJ1-3; D call uncertain. Germline-derived CDR1 and CDR2 are LNHDA and SQIVND (reference sequence). The CDR3 spans 13 residues. Between the trimmed V and J ends, which lost 2 bases and 4 bases, there was a span of 6 bases. This CDR3 reads CASSIKQGNTIYF. The DNA of the CDR3 is TGTGCCAGTAGTATAAAACAGGGAAACACCATATATTTT.

The chain employs TRBV19 and TRBJ2-1; 8 nucleotides line up with TRBD2. This CDR3 spans 17 amino acids. Losses at the gene ends were 5 bases for V and 3 bases for J; bases not matched to a gene: 12. CDR1 and CDR2 from the germline V gene are LNHDA and SQIVND (reference sequence). For the CDR3, the DNA is TGTGCCAGTAGTGACTCTCGTAGCGGGAAATTCTACAATGAGCAGTTCTTC. This translates into CASSDSRSGKFYNEQFF.

The chain carries TRBV30 and TRBJ1-2; D perhaps matches TRBD1 (6 bases). Between the trimmed V and J ends, which lost 2 bases and 7 bases, there was a span of 17 bases. Per the germline V gene, CDR1 is GTSNPN and CDR2 is SVGIG (reference sequence). The CDR3 loop spans 14 amino acids. The CDR3 spells CAWSFGQSAFGYTF. The CDR3 bases are TGTGCCTGGAGTTTTGGACAGTCGGCTTTTGGCTACACCTTC. The entire variable domain, with the rest obtained from reference TRBV30 and TRBJ1-2, is as follows: SQTIHQWPATLVQPVGSPLSLECTVEGTSNPNLYWYRQAAGRGLQLLFYSVGIGQISSEVPQNLSASRPQDRQFILSSKKLLLSDSGFYLCAWSFGQSAFGYTFGSGTRLTVV.

This clone was detected only once. CDR3 loop: CASMTGTGGSGNTIYF. CDR3 DNA sequence: TGTGCCAGCATGACCGGGACAGGGGGCTCTGGAAACACCATATATTTT. V usage is TRBV11-2 and J usage is TRBJ1-3; TRBD1 matches 11 bases. The germline V gene encodes CDR1 SGHAT and CDR2 FQNNGV. The V gene end was trimmed by 7 bases and the J gene end by 0 bases; junction bases not matched to a gene: 5. This CDR3 region has 16 residues.

This chain joins TRBV6-4 and TRBJ2-1, with TRBD2 matching over 7 bases. The V and J ends lost 5 bases and 2 bases, in that order; junction bases with no gene match: 0. The length of the CDR3 is 13 residues. Germline V gene sequence: CDR1 MRHNA, CDR2 SNTAGT. The DNA of the CDR3 is TGTGCCAGCAGTAGCGGGGCCTACAATGAGCAGTTCTTC. This codes for CASSSGAYNEQFF.

The chain joins TRBV11-3 to TRBJ2-2; D perhaps matches TRBD2 (5 bases). This CDR3 spans 15 amino acids. Germline V gene sequence: CDR1 SGHNT, CDR2 YENEEA. V shed 5 bases and J shed 3 bases, with 13 bases lying between them. CDR3 sequence: CASSAKAVYTGELFF. CDR3 coding DNA: TGTGCCAGCAGCGCAAAAGCGGTCTACACCGGGGAGCTGTTTTTT.

The chain couples TRBV7-2 to TRBJ2-2, with 9 positions matching TRBD2. CDR1 is SGHTA and CDR2 is FQGNSA in the germline V gene. V lost 1 base and J lost 6; bases outside the gene matches: 9. This CDR3 region has 17 residues. The DNA for the CDR3 is TGTGCCAGCAGCTTAGTCTCTAGCGGGAAGTTGGCCGGGGAGCTGTTTTTT. This gives the protein CASSLVSSGKLAGELFF.

This chain uses TRBV5-1 with TRBJ2-7; 8 positions match TRBD2. Trimming removed 4 bases from V and 5 bases from J; junction bases left unmatched: 11. There are 15 residues in the CDR3. Per the germline V gene, CDR1 is SGHRS and CDR2 is YFSETQ. This CDR3 is CASSIRGGGPHEQYF. The CDR3, as DNA: TGCGCCAGCAGCATTCGGGGCGGGGGGCCCCACGAGCAGTACTTC.

This chain joins TRBV19 and TRBJ2-7, with TRBD2 matching over 10 bases. The V segment lost 3 bases and the J segment 8 bases; nucleotides outside the gene matches: 7. The CDR3 consists of 14 residues. The V gene's germline CDR1 is LNHDA and CDR2 SQIVND (reference sequence). The CDR3 DNA is TGTGCCAGTAGTATGGATCCTAGCGGGAGAAAGCAGTACTTC. The encoded protein is CASSMDPSGRKQYF.

This clone was counted once. This rearrangement joins TRBV3-1 (or the pseudogene TRBV3-2) to TRBJ1-1, with a weak D call TRBD1 (5 bases). Trimming took off 4 bases at V and 5 bases at J, with 11 bases between the two ends. Germline CDR1 LGHDT, CDR2 YNNKEL (reference sequence). The CDR3 has 13 amino acids. CDR3 nucleotide sequence: TGTGCCAGCAGCCCCCCCGGGGGAACTGAAGCTTTCTTT. Translation gives CASSPPGGTEAFF.

This chain links TRBV19 with TRBJ2-5; 11 bases fit TRBD1. J gave up 3 bases and V 6 bases, and 6 bases lay outside the gene matches. The CDR3 spans 15 residues. Per the germline V gene, CDR1 is LNHDA and CDR2 is SQIVND (reference sequence). CDR3 protein: CASRGLGQGEETQYF. In nucleotides, the CDR3 is TGTGCCAGTAGGGGATTGGGACAGGGGGAAGAGACCCAGTACTTC.